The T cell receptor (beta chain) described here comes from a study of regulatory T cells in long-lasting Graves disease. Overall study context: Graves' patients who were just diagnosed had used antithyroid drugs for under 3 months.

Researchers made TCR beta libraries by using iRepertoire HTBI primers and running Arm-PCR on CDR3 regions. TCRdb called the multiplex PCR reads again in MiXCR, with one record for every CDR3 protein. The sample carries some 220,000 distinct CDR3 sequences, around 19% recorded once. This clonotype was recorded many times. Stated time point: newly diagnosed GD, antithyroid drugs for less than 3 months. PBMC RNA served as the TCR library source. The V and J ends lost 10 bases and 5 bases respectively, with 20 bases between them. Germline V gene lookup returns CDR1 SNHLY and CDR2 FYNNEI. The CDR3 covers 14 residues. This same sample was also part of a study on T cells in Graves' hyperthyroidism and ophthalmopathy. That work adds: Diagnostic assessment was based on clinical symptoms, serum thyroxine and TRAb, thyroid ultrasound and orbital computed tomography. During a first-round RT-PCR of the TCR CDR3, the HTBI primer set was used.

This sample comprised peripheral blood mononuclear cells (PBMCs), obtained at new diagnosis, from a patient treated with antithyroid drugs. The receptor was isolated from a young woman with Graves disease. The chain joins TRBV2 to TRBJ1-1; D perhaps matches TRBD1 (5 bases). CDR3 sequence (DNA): TGTGCCACTCGCGGGGCGAGCAAGGGGACTGAAGCTTTCTTT. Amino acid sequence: CATRGASKGTEAFF.